Listed below are T cell receptor beta chains from one sample, sequenced in a study of graft-versus-host responses after intestinal transplantation. Clones were read by immunoSEQ multiplex PCR, and TCRdb kept only the in-frame ones, dropping some. Here the sample spans fewer than 9,500 clones, 85% to 95% being singletons. The source material was PBMCs, sampled about 31 days after intestinal transplant. The source of these receptors is a human patient who received an intestinal transplant, so some T cells may come from the graft donor. The CDR3 runs from the conserved cysteine through the conserved F or W. D genes are given only for firm matches. Clone size appears in some rows only: once, few, many, or a class for an expanded clone.

CDR3nt: TGTGCCAGCAGCTTACATAGCTTAGGGGCAGATACGCAGTATTTT
CDR3aa: CASSLHSLGADTQYF
v_gene: TRBV13
d_gene: .
abundance: .
j_gene: TRBJ2-3

CDR3nt: TGTGCCAGCAGCTTCCGGGATACGCAGTATTTT
CDR3aa: CASSFRDTQYF
v_gene: TRBV5-4
d_gene: .
abundance: .
j_gene: TRBJ2-3

CDR3nt: TGCGCCAGCAGCTTTGGAAACACCATATATTTT
CDR3aa: CASSFGNTIYF
v_gene: TRBV5-1
d_gene: .
abundance: .
j_gene: TRBJ1-3

CDR3nt: TGCGCCAGCAGCCAAGGTGGCGGGGGGACCACCGGGGAGCTGTTTTTT
CDR3aa: CASSQGGGGTTGELFF
v_gene: TRBV4-1
d_gene: TRBD2
abundance: .
j_gene: TRBJ2-2

CDR3nt: TGTGCCAGCAGCCCATGGACGGGGAACACTGAAGCTTTCTTT
CDR3aa: CASSPWTGNTEAFF
v_gene: TRBV9
d_gene: .
abundance: .
j_gene: TRBJ1-1

CDR3nt: TGCGCCAGCAGCCATCTCCCTGGGGGGGGTAGCACTGAAGCTTTCTTT
CDR3aa: CASSHLPGGGSTEAFF
v_gene: TRBV4-1
d_gene: .
abundance: .
j_gene: TRBJ1-1

CDR3nt: TGCAGCGTGCCACTTGTAGAGACCCAGTACTTC
CDR3aa: CSVPLVETQYF
v_gene: TRBV29-1
d_gene: .
abundance: once
j_gene: TRBJ2-5

CDR3nt: TGTGCCAGCAGCTTATTCGATGTCGGCACTGAAGCTTTCTTT
CDR3aa: CASSLFDVGTEAFF
v_gene: TRBV7-8
d_gene: .
abundance: .
j_gene: TRBJ1-1

CDR3nt: TGTGCCAGCAGCCCCTGGGGGCGCGAGAACACCGGGGAGCTGTTTTTT
CDR3aa: CASSPWGRENTGELFF
v_gene: TRBV5-8
d_gene: .
abundance: .
j_gene: TRBJ2-2

CDR3nt: TGTGCCAGCAGTGAAGGGGAGACTAGTTTGTACGATACGCAGTATTTT
CDR3aa: CASSEGETSLYDTQYF
v_gene: TRBV6-1
d_gene: .
abundance: .
j_gene: TRBJ2-3

CDR3nt: TGTGCCAGCAGCCTTGGGGTGGTTTCCTATAATTCACCCCTCCACTTT
CDR3aa: CASSLGVVSYNSPLHF
v_gene: TRBV5-8
d_gene: .
abundance: once
j_gene: TRBJ1-6

CDR3nt: TGTGCCAGCTCACCGAGCACAGATACGCAGTATTTT
CDR3aa: CASSPSTDTQYF
v_gene: TRBV18
d_gene: .
abundance: .
j_gene: TRBJ2-3

CDR3nt: TGCGCCAGCAGCTTGGAGGGGCCTAACTATGGCTACACCTTC
CDR3aa: CASSLEGPNYGYTF
v_gene: TRBV5-1
d_gene: .
abundance: .
j_gene: TRBJ1-2

CDR3nt: TGCAGCGTTGACTGGGACGGGTACGAGCAGTACTTC
CDR3aa: CSVDWDGYEQYF
v_gene: TRBV29-1
d_gene: .
abundance: .
j_gene: TRBJ2-7

CDR3nt: TGCGCCAGCAGCCAAGATAGGGGTAATCAGCCCCAGCATTTT
CDR3aa: CASSQDRGNQPQHF
v_gene: TRBV4-1
d_gene: .
abundance: .
j_gene: TRBJ1-5

CDR3nt: TGTGCCAGCAGCGCTGATCCGACGGGTGAGCAGTACTTC
CDR3aa: CASSADPTGEQYF
v_gene: TRBV5-8
d_gene: .
abundance: .
j_gene: TRBJ2-7

CDR3nt: TGCGCCAGCAGTCAATCCCAGGACAGGGAAAGGTGCGTTCCCCCAGCGTACACTGAAGCTTTCTTT
CDR3aa: CASSQSQDRERCVPPAYTEAFF
v_gene: TRBV23-1
d_gene: TRBD1
abundance: .
j_gene: TRBJ1-1

CDR3nt: TGTGCCAGCAGCTCCTTTGCCACCTCTGGAAACACCATATATTTT
CDR3aa: CASSSFATSGNTIYF
v_gene: TRBV7-6
d_gene: .
abundance: .
j_gene: TRBJ1-3

CDR3nt: TGTGCCAGCAGCGAGACTGAGAATGAGCAGTTCTTC
CDR3aa: CASSETENEQFF
v_gene: TRBV4-2
d_gene: .
abundance: .
j_gene: TRBJ2-1

CDR3nt: TGTGCCAGCAGCCCGGACAGAGGAGGCTACACCTTC
CDR3aa: CASSPDRGGYTF
v_gene: TRBV5-6
d_gene: .
abundance: .
j_gene: TRBJ1-2

CDR3nt: TGTGCCAGCGGGGGACTAGCGGGGATGTACGAGCAGTACTTC
CDR3aa: CASGGLAGMYEQYF
v_gene: TRBV6-1
d_gene: TRBD2
abundance: .
j_gene: TRBJ2-7

CDR3nt: TGTGCCAGCAGTGAAGGGGGGGGGCACCTGCTCATTCAGTACTTC
CDR3aa: CASSEGGGHLLIQYF
v_gene: TRBV2
d_gene: .
abundance: .
j_gene: TRBJ2-4

CDR3nt: TGCGCCAGCAGCTTGGCCGAAGATACGCAGTATTTT
CDR3aa: CASSLAEDTQYF
v_gene: TRBV5-1
d_gene: .
abundance: .
j_gene: TRBJ2-3

CDR3nt: TGTGCCAGCAGCTTCACCGGGTCCTCCGAGGACAGCTACACCTTC
CDR3aa: CASSFTGSSEDSYTF
v_gene: TRBV7-2
d_gene: .
abundance: .
j_gene: TRBJ1-2

CDR3nt: TGTGCCAGCAGCTCCCCCCTGGAGCAGTACTTC
CDR3aa: CASSSPLEQYF
v_gene: TRBV28
d_gene: .
abundance: once
j_gene: TRBJ2-7

CDR3nt: TGCGCCAGCAGCTCAGTCATTCCCCCCACTGAAGCTTTCTTT
CDR3aa: CASSSVIPPTEAFF
v_gene: TRBV5-1
d_gene: .
abundance: .
j_gene: TRBJ1-1

CDR3nt: TGTGCCAGCAGCGACCGGTGGAGCGGGGACCTGCTTGGGGCCAACGTCCTGACTTTC
CDR3aa: CASSDRWSGDLLGANVLTF
v_gene: TRBV9
d_gene: TRBD2
abundance: .
j_gene: TRBJ2-6

CDR3nt: TGTGCCTGGAGTACCGAAGACAGGGACAATCACTACGAGCAGTACTTC
CDR3aa: CAWSTEDRDNHYEQYF
v_gene: TRBV30
d_gene: TRBD1
abundance: .
j_gene: TRBJ2-7

CDR3nt: TGTGCCAGCAGCCCGGGACGGGGGGATTTCTACGAGCAGTACTTC
CDR3aa: CASSPGRGDFYEQYF
v_gene: TRBV7-3
d_gene: TRBD2
abundance: .
j_gene: TRBJ2-7

CDR3nt: TGTGCCAGCAGTTCAGCGGGGTTAGATGAGCAGTTCTTC
CDR3aa: CASSSAGLDEQFF
v_gene: TRBV6-4
d_gene: TRBD2
abundance: few
j_gene: TRBJ2-1

CDR3nt: TGTGCCAGCAGCTTGTTTGGGGGGGCCTACGAGCAGTACTTC
CDR3aa: CASSLFGGAYEQYF
v_gene: TRBV5-5
d_gene: TRBD2
abundance: .
j_gene: TRBJ2-7

CDR3nt: TGTGCCAGCAGCTTAGCCCTTCGGACTAGCCGCGATGAGCAGTTCTTC
CDR3aa: CASSLALRTSRDEQFF
v_gene: TRBV7-9
d_gene: TRBD2
abundance: .
j_gene: TRBJ2-1

CDR3nt: TGTGCCACCTATTCGACAGCGAATAGCAATCAGCCCCAGCATTTT
CDR3aa: CATYSTANSNQPQHF
v_gene: TRBV19
d_gene: .
abundance: once
j_gene: TRBJ1-5

CDR3nt: TGCGCCAGCAGCCACCAGGGTGAAGGGTACGAGCAGTACTTC
CDR3aa: CASSHQGEGYEQYF
v_gene: TRBV4-1
d_gene: .
abundance: few
j_gene: TRBJ2-7

CDR3nt: TGTGCCAGCAGCTTACCATGGCACAGAAACTATGGCTACACCTTC
CDR3aa: CASSLPWHRNYGYTF
v_gene: TRBV7-4
d_gene: .
abundance: .
j_gene: TRBJ1-2

CDR3nt: TGTGCCAGCAGCCAAGTTACCGGGACAGGGGGCTTAGATACGCAGTATTTT
CDR3aa: CASSQVTGTGGLDTQYF
v_gene: TRBV14
d_gene: TRBD1
abundance: .
j_gene: TRBJ2-3

CDR3nt: TGTGCCAGCAGCAAAGCGCATTCAGTCCAGGCCAAAGCTAACTATGGCTACACCTTC
CDR3aa: CASSKAHSVQAKANYGYTF
v_gene: TRBV21-1
d_gene: .
abundance: .
j_gene: TRBJ1-2

CDR3nt: TGTGCCTGGAGTGGAGGTATCTACGAGCAGTACTTC
CDR3aa: CAWSGGIYEQYF
v_gene: TRBV30
d_gene: .
abundance: .
j_gene: TRBJ2-7

CDR3nt: TGTGCCAGTTTAATCCAGGCCCCCTACGAGCAGTACTTC
CDR3aa: CASLIQAPYEQYF
v_gene: TRBV9
d_gene: .
abundance: few
j_gene: TRBJ2-7

CDR3nt: TGCAGCGTTGGGGCCCTGGCTTCCTACGAGCAGTACTTC
CDR3aa: CSVGALASYEQYF
v_gene: TRBV29-1
d_gene: .
abundance: .
j_gene: TRBJ2-7

CDR3nt: TGTGCCAGCTCACCACTCCCGGGACAGGGCGCAGATACGCAGTATTTT
CDR3aa: CASSPLPGQGADTQYF
v_gene: TRBV18
d_gene: TRBD1
abundance: once
j_gene: TRBJ2-3

CDR3nt: TGTGCCAGCAGCTTAGTTGCAGGAGGTATAGATACGCAGTATTTT
CDR3aa: CASSLVAGGIDTQYF
v_gene: TRBV7-2
d_gene: .
abundance: .
j_gene: TRBJ2-3

CDR3nt: TGCGCCAGCAGTGGGCCGCCGGGACAGGGGGTTAACGAGCAGTACTTC
CDR3aa: CASSGPPGQGVNEQYF
v_gene: TRBV10-2
d_gene: TRBD1
abundance: .
j_gene: TRBJ2-7

CDR3nt: TGTGCCAGCAGTGACACGACAGGATCCTACGAGCAGTACTTC
CDR3aa: CASSDTTGSYEQYF
v_gene: TRBV6-1
d_gene: .
abundance: .
j_gene: TRBJ2-7

CDR3nt: TGCAGCGTACTCAGACAGGAGAACGAGCAGTACTTC
CDR3aa: CSVLRQENEQYF
v_gene: TRBV29-1
d_gene: .
abundance: .
j_gene: TRBJ2-7

CDR3nt: TGTGCCAGCAGTGCTGGACATCCCACCTACAATGAGCAGTTCTTC
CDR3aa: CASSAGHPTYNEQFF
v_gene: TRBV6-5
d_gene: .
abundance: few
j_gene: TRBJ2-1

CDR3nt: TGTGCCAGCATCCCCACAGGGGGCGCAAGGCAGCCCCAGCATTTT
CDR3aa: CASIPTGGARQPQHF
v_gene: TRBV7-3
d_gene: TRBD1
abundance: .
j_gene: TRBJ1-5

CDR3nt: TGTGCCAGCAGCTTAGTCGGCGGCAGCATTAACTATGGCTACACCTTC
CDR3aa: CASSLVGGSINYGYTF
v_gene: TRBV7-9
d_gene: .
abundance: .
j_gene: TRBJ1-2

CDR3nt: TGTGCCAGCAGCTGGGGACAGGTCTACAAGCAGTACTTC
CDR3aa: CASSWGQVYKQYF
v_gene: TRBV7-8
d_gene: TRBD1
abundance: .
j_gene: TRBJ2-5

CDR3nt: TGTGCCTCCGGGAATAGGCCATCGGGGGACGAGCAGTACTTC
CDR3aa: CASGNRPSGDEQYF
v_gene: TRBV6-9
d_gene: .
abundance: .
j_gene: TRBJ2-7